These 17 T cell receptor beta chains were all obtained from the same sample, sequenced in a study of blood T cell repertoires in COVID-19. This table comes from immunoSEQ multiplex PCR, and its TCRdb copy is limited to in-frame clones, with some not included. The sample shows roughly 40,000 clones, more than 75% of them seen only once. Sequencing was performed on peripheral blood. These receptors were obtained from a man at least 80 years old with acute or convalescent COVID-19.

The chain uses TRBV2 and TRBJ2-7; D might be TRBD1 (6 bases). The germline V and J ends were trimmed by 6 bases and 0 bases, with 9 bases remaining between them. Germline V CDR1 and CDR2: SNHLY, FYNNEI. CDR3 length: 13 amino acids. The CDR3 sequence: CASRGTFSYEQYF. The CDR3 DNA reads as TGTGCCAGCAGAGGGACATTCTCCTACGAGCAGTACTTC.

This chain uses TRBV5-1 with TRBJ2-5; D not certain. The ends were cut back, 4 bases at V and 4 bases at J, with 11 bases in the middle. The CDR3 loop spans 13 amino acids. The V gene's germline CDR1 is SGHRS and CDR2 YFSETQ. The DNA for the CDR3 is TGCGCCAGCAGCGTTGCAGGAAGAGAGACCCAGTACTTC. Translated, it gives CASSVAGRETQYF.

This chain uses TRBV5-1 with TRBJ2-3, with 11 bases that match TRBD1. With V trimmed by 4 bases and J by 3 bases, 1 base remained unmatched. The CDR3 has 14 amino acids. CDR1 and CDR2 from the germline V gene are SGHRS and YFSETQ. The chain's CDR3 is CASSGQGATDTQYF. The CDR3 region has the DNA TGCGCCAGCAGCGGACAGGGGGCGACAGATACGCAGTATTTT.

V gene TRBV11-2 combines with J gene TRBJ2-3; no definite D call. This CDR3 is 15 amino acids long. With 0 bases removed from V and 6 bases from J, the gap between germline ends came to 13 bases. Germline values: CDR1 SGHAT, CDR2 FQNNGV. In nucleotides, the CDR3 is TGTGCCAGCAGCTTAGATCAGGCAGGCTGGGATACGCAGTATTTT. Its translation is CASSLDQAGWDTQYF. Complete variable domain (other parts from reference TRBV11-2 and TRBJ2-3): EAGVAQSPRYKIIEKRQSVAFWCNPISGHATLYWYQQILGQGPKLLIQFQNNGVVDDSQLPKDRFSAERLKGVDSTLKIQPAKLEDSAVYLCASSLDQAGWDTQYFGPGTRLTVL.

The chain joins TRBV6-5 to TRBJ1-4; 8 positions agree with TRBD1. V was pared by 7 bases and J by 7 bases, with 11 bases of the junction left unmatched. Germline lookup yields CDR1 MNHEY and CDR2 SVGAGI. The CDR3 is 15 residues long. This CDR3 reads CASTAVTGVGEKLFF. In DNA, the CDR3 is TGTGCCAGCACCGCAGTGACAGGGGTGGGTGAAAAACTGTTTTTT.

The chain links TRBV19 to TRBJ2-7; 13 bases are shared with TRBD2. V lost 6 bases, J lost 3 bases, and 5 bases stayed unmatched. The CDR3 extends over 15 amino acids. The germline V gene has CDR1 LNHDA and CDR2 SQIVND (reference sequence). This CDR3 is CASRLAGGNYYEQYF. In DNA form, the CDR3 reads TGTGCCAGTAGACTAGCGGGAGGGAACTACTACGAGCAGTACTTC.

This clone was seen just once. The rearrangement joins TRBV5-1 to TRBJ1-2, with 8 positions matching TRBD1. Trimming took 0 bases from V and 6 from J; bases not matched to a gene: 7. Germline V CDR1 and CDR2: SGHRS, YFSETQ. The CDR3 totals 15 residues. The CDR3, as DNA: TGCGCCAGCAGCTTGGGAAACGGACAGGGTAATGGCTACACCTTC. This codes for CASSLGNGQGNGYTF.

This chain connects TRBV4-1 to TRBJ2-7; 9 positions agree with TRBD2. The CDR3 spans 16 residues. From germline, CDR1 is MGHRA and CDR2 YSYEKL. The trim removed 1 base at V and 3 bases at J, leaving 7 bases unmatched. The CDR3 protein is CASSQAMTSGSYEQYF. CDR3 nucleotide sequence: TGCGCCAGCAGCCAAGCGATGACTAGCGGAAGCTACGAGCAGTACTTC.

The V gene is TRBV9, the J gene TRBJ2-2; D is uncertain. The CDR3 consists of 12 residues. Trimming removed 3 bases from V and 7 bases from J, with 7 bases in between. Germline V gene sequence: CDR1 SGDLS, CDR2 YYNGEE. CDR3 in DNA: TGTGCCAGCAGCGGACACGGCGGGGAGCTGTTTTTT. This encodes CASSGHGGELFF.

V gene TRBV7-2 combines with J gene TRBJ2-1, with D uncertain. The CDR3 is made up of 14 amino acids. The germline gives CDR1 SGHTA, CDR2 FQGNSA. Trimming stripped 2 bases from V and 4 bases from J, with 9 bases between. Here the CDR3 reads CASSLWSEYNEQFF. In DNA, the CDR3 is TGTGCCAGCAGCTTATGGTCAGAATACAATGAGCAGTTCTTC.

V gene TRBV4-1 combines with J gene TRBJ2-7, with TRBD2 identical over 9 bases. The CDR3 totals 14 residues. Per germline, CDR1 MGHRA and CDR2 YSYEKL. V lost 5 bases to trimming and J lost 7 bases; unmatched junction nucleotides: 9. CDR3 residues: CASSFRLAAREQYF. CDR3 sequence (DNA): TGCGCCAGCAGCTTCCGACTAGCGGCTAGGGAGCAGTACTTC.

V usage is TRBV5-1 and J usage is TRBJ2-5; TRBD1 might be the D (7 bases). CDR1 and CDR2 from the germline V gene are SGHRS and YFSETQ. Trimming stripped 0 bases from V and 5 bases from J, with 17 bases between. CDR3 length: 16 amino acids. The DNA for the CDR3 is TGCGCCAGCAGCTTGGACGGCAGGGGGGCGGGGGAGACCCAGTACTTC. Protein: CASSLDGRGAGETQYF.

J is TRBJ2-1 and V is TRBV9; 8 positions agree with TRBD2. Germline CDR1 and CDR2: SGDLS and YYNGEE. The ends lost 0 bases at V and 4 bases at J; junction bases unmatched: 3. The CDR3 covers 15 residues. The CDR3 sequence: CASSVDGGAYNEQFF. CDR3 nucleotide sequence: TGTGCCAGCAGCGTAGACGGGGGGGCGTACAATGAGCAGTTCTTC.

CDR3 residues: CASSSGSGLAEAFF. For the CDR3, the DNA is TGTGCCAGTAGTAGTGGCAGCGGACTCGCTGAAGCTTTCTTT. The J gene is TRBJ1-1, the V gene TRBV19; no firm D call. The CDR3 covers 14 residues. The ends were cut back, 4 bases at V and 6 bases at J, with 15 bases in the middle. Germline CDR1 and CDR2: LNHDA and SQIVND (reference sequence).

CDR3 region: CASSLRDRLNQPQHF. In DNA form, the CDR3 reads TGTGCCAGCAGCCTACGCGACAGGCTCAATCAGCCCCAGCATTTT. The J gene is TRBJ1-5, the V gene TRBV7-8; possible D gene TRBD1, 6 bases. Trimming stripped 5 bases from V and 3 bases from J, with 14 bases between. Per the germline V gene, CDR1 is SGHVS and CDR2 is FQNEAQ. This CDR3 is built from 15 residues.

This chain uses TRBV9 with TRBJ2-2, with D unclear. Germline CDR1 is SGDLS and CDR2 is YYNGEE. Trimming shortened V by 4 bases and J by 1 base, and 11 bases separated the two germline ends. The CDR3 is 15 residues long. The CDR3 here is CASSPLGGNTGELFF. For the CDR3, the DNA is TGTGCCAGCAGCCCCCTCGGCGGGAACACCGGGGAGCTGTTTTTT.

The J gene is TRBJ2-3, the V gene TRBV2; D ambiguous. Trimming removed 5 bases at V and 0 bases at J, with 9 bases between. Germline values: CDR1 SNHLY, CDR2 FYNNEI. This CDR3 is built from 14 residues. The CDR3 coding sequence is TGTGCCAGCAGTCGACGGGTGAGCACAGATACGCAGTATTTT. Amino acids: CASSRRVSTDTQYF.